This entry lists 30 T cell receptor beta chains sequenced from one sample in a study of T cell responses to AZD1222 COVID-19 vaccine. The protocol was immunoSEQ multiplex PCR, while the TCRdb copy is restricted to in-frame clones and leaves out a portion. This sample has approximately 200,000 clones; approximately 93% occur once, and the top ten carry about 3.5%. Sequences were derived from peripheral blood, sampled 28 days after the second AZD1222 dose. The receptor source for this set is an adult who received the AZD1222 COVID-19 vaccine.

This clone was detected once. The chain links TRBV5-1 to TRBJ1-4; 10 bases line up with TRBD1. CDR1 SGHRS and CDR2 YFSETQ come from the germline V gene. With 2 bases clipped from V and 8 bases from J, the junction kept 3 bases outside the gene matches. This CDR3 has 14 amino acids. CDR3 residues: CASSFGQGVEKLFF. The CDR3 nucleotides read TGCGCCAGCAGCTTCGGACAGGGGGTAGAAAAACTGTTTTTT.

The chain uses TRBV15 and TRBJ2-7; D uncertain. Trimming took 0 bases from V and 4 from J, leaving 10 bases between them. Germline CDR1 LNHNV, CDR2 YYDKDF (reference sequence). CDR3 length equals 14 residues. Here the CDR3 reads CATSRDSGWYEQYF. CDR3 nucleotide sequence: TGTGCCACCAGCAGAGATAGTGGCTGGTACGAGCAGTACTTC.

This clone has more than one count but fewer than ten. The chain uses TRBV2 and TRBJ1-2; D may be TRBD1 (6 bases). Trimming pared 7 bases from V and 6 bases from J, leaving 15 bases between. The CDR3 is made up of 13 amino acids. Per the germline V gene, CDR1 is SNHLY and CDR2 is FYNNEI. CDR3 bases: TGTGCCAGCATGGATCAGGGGCTGAATGGCTACACCTTC. Residues: CASMDQGLNGYTF. The entire variable domain, with the rest obtained from reference TRBV2 and TRBJ1-2, is as follows: EPEVTQTPSHQVTQMGQEVILRCVPISNHLYFYWYRQILGQKVEFLVSFYNNEISEKSEIFDDQFSVERPDGSNFTLKIRSTKLEDSAMYFCASMDQGLNGYTFGSGTRLTVV.

This clone turned up a few times. The gene calls are TRBV28 and TRBJ1-5; TRBD1 might be the D (6 bases). V shed 5 bases and J shed 5 bases, with 10 bases lying between them. CDR1 and CDR2 from the germline V gene are MDHEN and SYDVKM. This CDR3 has 13 amino acids. CDR3 DNA sequence: TGTGCCAGCAGTGAGGACAGAGATCAGCCCCAGCATTTT. As protein: CASSEDRDQPQHF.

The V and J genes are TRBV10-3 and TRBJ1-6; 7 bases map to TRBD1. Germline-derived CDR1 and CDR2 are ENHRY and SYGVKD. J was trimmed by 9 bases and V by 3 bases; bases with no gene match: 2. The CDR3 totals 13 residues. The CDR3 here is CAISEGGSSPLHF. CDR3 DNA sequence: TGTGCCATCAGTGAAGGGGGCAGTTCACCCCTCCACTTT.

The CDR3 sequence: CASRGGSNQPQHF. The CDR3 DNA reads as TGTGCCAGCCGGGGAGGTAGCAATCAGCCCCAGCATTTT. V gene TRBV6-5 combines with J gene TRBJ1-5; the D is unclear. V gave up 8 bases and J gave up 0 bases, with 8 bases separating them. The V gene's germline CDR1 is MNHEY and CDR2 SVGAGI. The CDR3 consists of 13 residues.

The V call is TRBV7-9, the J call TRBJ1-2, with D tentatively TRBD1 (5 bases). Trimming shortened V by 7 bases and J by 8 bases, and 14 bases separated the two germline ends. Germline V gene sequence: CDR1 SEHNR, CDR2 FQNEAQ (reference sequence). The CDR3 loop spans 12 amino acids. The CDR3 protein is CASNAQDGGYTF. Written as DNA, the CDR3 is TGTGCCAGCAACGCACAGGACGGGGGCTACACCTTC.

This chain joins TRBV5-1 and TRBJ2-2; D gene ambiguous. CDR1 is SGHRS and CDR2 is YFSETQ in the germline V gene. V was pared by 4 bases and J by 3 bases, with 7 bases between. This CDR3 comprises 13 residues. CDR3 DNA: TGCGCCAGCAGCCTAAGGTACACCGGGGAGCTGTTTTTT. This translates into CASSLRYTGELFF.

The chain links TRBV18 to TRBJ1-1; D not resolved. The CDR3 contains 13 residues. The germline CDR1 and CDR2 sequences are KGHSH and LQKENI. V lost 6 bases and J lost 4, with 12 bases in between. The CDR3 DNA sequence: TGTGCCAGCTCTCCCGCGCCGAGCACTGAAGCTTTCTTT. This translates into CASSPAPSTEAFF. The full variable domain, completed using reference TRBV18 and TRBJ1-1, is NAGVMQNPRHLVRRRGQEARLRCSPMKGHSHVYWYRQLPEEGLKFMVYLQKENIIDESGMPKERFSAEFPKEGPSILRIQQVVRGDSAAYFCASSPAPSTEAFFGQGTRLTVV.

This chain connects TRBV7-8 to TRBJ2-3, with 7 bases fitting TRBD2. The germline CDR1 and CDR2 sequences are SGHVS and FQNEAQ. Trimming took 1 base from V and 5 from J; bases not matched to a gene: 12. This CDR3 is built from 17 residues. Here the CDR3 DNA reads TGTGCCAGCAGCTTAGGAGTCGGCGGGACGGGGGGAGATACGCAGTATTTT. Translated, it gives CASSLGVGGTGGDTQYF.

This sequence joins TRBV4-1 and TRBJ2-1; D assignment may be TRBD1 or TRBD2 (5 bases each). With 6 bases removed from V and 2 bases from J, the gap between germline ends came to 14 bases. Germline CDR1 is MGHRA and CDR2 is YSYEKL. The CDR3 loop spans 15 amino acids. CDR3 coding DNA: TGCGCCAGCAGGCCGCGTCTGGGACCCTACAATGAGCAGTTCTTC. Protein product: CASRPRLGPYNEQFF.

This clone occurred a few times. V usage is TRBV7-9 and J usage is TRBJ1-2; perhaps TRBD1 as D (6 bases). This CDR3 contains 14 residues. Trimming removed 3 bases at V and 0 bases at J, with 8 bases between. The germline V gene encodes CDR1 SEHNR and CDR2 FQNEAQ (reference sequence). This CDR3 reads CASSLNRANYGYTF. Here the CDR3 DNA reads TGTGCCAGCAGCTTGAACAGGGCTAACTATGGCTACACCTTC.

The rearrangement joins TRBV7-8 to TRBJ2-7; TRBD2 aligns across 7 bases. This CDR3 comprises 14 residues. Germline V gene lookup returns CDR1 SGHVS and CDR2 FQNEAQ. V dropped 2 bases and J dropped 1; count of bases not matched to a gene: 2. DNA of the CDR3: TGTGCCAGCAGCTTATTAGCGGGTTCCTACGAGCAGTACTTC. Residues: CASSLLAGSYEQYF.

The chain carries TRBV28 and TRBJ1-5; 9 nucleotides agree with TRBD1. Germline values: CDR1 MDHEN, CDR2 SYDVKM. V dropped 7 bases and J dropped 6; count of bases not matched to a gene: 13. The CDR3 contains 16 residues. CDR3 amino acids: CASISLEDRGGQPQHF. CDR3 nucleotide sequence: TGTGCCAGCATTAGTTTGGAAGACAGGGGGGGTCAGCCCCAGCATTTT.

The chain couples TRBV7-2 to TRBJ2-2, with D perhaps TRBD2 (5 bases). The ends were cut back, 5 bases at V and 2 bases at J, with 9 bases in the middle. In germline, CDR1 is SGHTA, CDR2 FQGNSA. The CDR3 totals 14 residues. CDR3 sequence: CASSISGNTGELFF. CDR3 nucleotides: TGTGCCAGCAGCATAAGCGGTAACACCGGGGAGCTGTTTTTT.

For the CDR3, the DNA is TGTGCCAGCAGTTTGGGGGGCGCCGGGATCTACGAGCAGTACTTC. It is translated as CASSLGGAGIYEQYF. The rearrangement links TRBV28 to TRBJ2-7; D possibly matches TRBD1 or TRBD2 (6 bases each). The CDR3 is 15 residues long. In germline, CDR1 is MDHEN, CDR2 SYDVKM. Trimming cost V 3 bases and J 3 bases, with 15 bases left between them.

The gene calls are TRBV11-3 and TRBJ2-3; TRBD2 matches at 11 bases. V lost 2 bases, J lost 8 bases, and 12 bases stayed unmatched. Per the germline V gene, CDR1 is SGHNT and CDR2 is YENEEA. The CDR3 has 17 residues. The CDR3 is CASSLNGLAGGGATQYF. In DNA form, the CDR3 reads TGTGCCAGCAGCTTAAATGGACTAGCGGGTGGAGGTGCTACGCAGTATTTT.

In its sample, this clone was seen a few times. The genes are TRBV7-9 and TRBJ2-7; D is undetermined. The CDR3 is 12 residues long. In germline, CDR1 is SEHNR, CDR2 FQNEAQ (reference sequence). V lost 3 bases to trimming and J lost 3 bases, with 6 bases between them. Written as DNA, the CDR3 is TGTGCCAGCAGCTTGGATTACTACGAGCAGTACTTC. Translated, it gives CASSLDYYEQYF.

V is TRBV7-9 and J is TRBJ2-3; D is uncertain. CDR3 length equals 14 residues. Germline values: CDR1 SEHNR, CDR2 FQNEAQ (reference sequence). V was clipped by 5 bases and J by 4 bases, with 13 bases between them. The CDR3 here is CASSPRLESDTQYF. Written as DNA, the CDR3 is TGTGCCAGCAGCCCCAGACTCGAATCAGATACGCAGTATTTT.

CDR3 sequence (DNA): TGTGCCAGCTCACCCAACTTGGACTATGGCTACACCTTC. This codes for CASSPNLDYGYTF. The V call is TRBV18, the J call TRBJ1-2; D ambiguous. The germline CDR1 and CDR2 sequences are KGHSH and LQKENI. V gave up 3 bases and J gave up 3 bases, with 8 bases separating them. CDR3 size: 13 residues. Based on the CDR3 plus reference TRBV18 and TRBJ1-2, the full variable domain is NAGVMQNPRHLVRRRGQEARLRCSPMKGHSHVYWYRQLPEEGLKFMVYLQKENIIDESGMPKERFSAEFPKEGPSILRIQQVVRGDSAAYFCASSPNLDYGYTFGSGTRLTVV.

This chain links TRBV12-3 or TRBV12-4 with TRBJ1-2; no clear D. This CDR3 has 13 residues. The V gene lost 0 bases and the J gene lost 7 bases, with 9 bases spanning the gap. This CDR3 is CASSLAVSPGYTF. The CDR3 nucleotides are TGTGCCAGCAGTTTAGCAGTCTCCCCTGGCTACACCTTC.

The chain links TRBV27 to TRBJ2-1, with 9 bases lining up with TRBD2. CDR3 length: 15 amino acids. Germline values: CDR1 MNHEY, CDR2 SMNVEV (reference sequence). V dropped 6 bases and J dropped 6; count of bases not matched to a gene: 9. CDR3 loop: CASSRGTSSSNEQFF. For the CDR3, the DNA is TGTGCCAGCAGCCGCGGGACTAGCAGCAGCAATGAGCAGTTCTTC.

The chain has TRBV3-1 (or the pseudogene TRBV3-2) and TRBJ2-7; D not certain. The V gene lost 1 base and the J gene lost 1 base, with 8 bases spanning the gap. The germline V gene has CDR1 LGHDT and CDR2 YNNKEL (reference sequence). The CDR3 totals 14 residues. CDR3 DNA: TGTGCCAGCAGCCAAGTCCTAGGGTCCTACGAGCAGTACTTC. Translating it yields CASSQVLGSYEQYF.

This sequence joins TRBV5-5 and TRBJ2-1; 7 nucleotides align to TRBD2. The CDR3 consists of 15 residues. V trimming: 1 base; J trimming: 9 bases; junction bases outside the gene matches: 10. In germline, CDR1 is SGHKS, CDR2 YYEKEE (reference sequence). As DNA, the CDR3 is TGTGCCAGCAGCTTGTTGGGGGACGGCGGGGGTGAGCAGTTCTTC. This sequence encodes CASSLLGDGGGEQFF.

The chain has TRBV30 and TRBJ2-7; 7 bases are a match to TRBD2. This CDR3 has 16 amino acids. Germline-derived CDR1 and CDR2 are GTSNPN and SVGIG (reference sequence). The V gene end was trimmed by 3 bases and the J gene end by 3 bases; junction bases not matched to a gene: 14. CDR3 nucleotide sequence: TGTGCCTGGAGAAGAGGACTAGGCAGGAGAGGCTACGAGCAGTACTTC. It is translated as CAWRRGLGRRGYEQYF.

This chain connects TRBV20-1 to TRBJ2-1; no firm D call. V was pared by 3 bases and J by 5 bases, with 2 bases between. The CDR3 length is 10 residues. In germline, CDR1 is DFQATT, CDR2 SNEGSKA (reference sequence). This CDR3 reads CSARHNEQFF. Written as DNA, the CDR3 is TGCAGTGCTAGGCACAATGAGCAGTTCTTC.

The chain links TRBV30 to TRBJ2-3; D possibly uses TRBD1 or TRBD2 (5 bases each). The germline V and J ends were trimmed by 0 bases and 8 bases, with 12 bases remaining between them. This CDR3 is 13 amino acids long. Per germline, CDR1 GTSNPN and CDR2 SVGIG (reference sequence). This CDR3 reads CAWSVGAMATQYF. CDR3 sequence (DNA): TGTGCCTGGAGTGTCGGGGCTATGGCTACGCAGTATTTT.

The chain carries TRBV6-2 or TRBV6-3 and TRBJ2-1; D uncertain. V was trimmed by 6 bases and J by 5 bases, leaving 23 bases between them. The CDR3 totals 17 residues. Germline CDR1 and CDR2: MNHEY and SVGEGT. CDR3 DNA sequence: TGTGCCAGCAGCCTCCCGAGATATCTGAACCAGAACAATGAGCAGTTCTTC. Its translation: CASSLPRYLNQNNEQFF.

The CDR3 DNA is TGTGCCAGCAGTTCCCGACAGGGAATGAAGAACACCATATATTTT. Residues: CASSSRQGMKNTIYF. J is TRBJ1-3 and V is TRBV27; 7 nucleotides agree with TRBD1. V shed 4 bases and J 7 bases; nucleotides not matched to a gene: 10. This CDR3 region has 15 residues. The germline gives CDR1 MNHEY, CDR2 SMNVEV (reference sequence).

The chain couples TRBV5-8 to TRBJ2-2; 15 bases are a match to TRBD2. CDR1 SGHTS and CDR2 YDEGEE come from the germline V gene. With 5 bases clipped from V and 4 bases from J, the junction kept 3 bases outside the gene matches. The CDR3 loop spans 16 amino acids. CDR3 DNA sequence: TGTGCCAGCAGAAGGGGACTAGCGGGAGGCACCGGGGAGCTGTTTTTT. Translating it yields CASRRGLAGGTGELFF.